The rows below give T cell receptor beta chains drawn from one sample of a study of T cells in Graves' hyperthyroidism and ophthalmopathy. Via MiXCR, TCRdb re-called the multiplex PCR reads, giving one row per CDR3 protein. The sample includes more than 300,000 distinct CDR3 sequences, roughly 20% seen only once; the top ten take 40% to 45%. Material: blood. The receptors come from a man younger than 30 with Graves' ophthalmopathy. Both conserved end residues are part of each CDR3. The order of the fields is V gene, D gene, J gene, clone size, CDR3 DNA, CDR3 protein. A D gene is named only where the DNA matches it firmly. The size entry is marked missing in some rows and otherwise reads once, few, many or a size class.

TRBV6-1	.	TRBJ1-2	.	TGTGCCAGCAGTGAGGTGTTCACCTTGGGAGGCTACACCTTC	CASSEVFTLGGYTF
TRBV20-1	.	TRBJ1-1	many	TGCAGTGCTAGAGAGATCAGGGGAGGGGTGAACACTGAAGCTTTCTTT	CSAREIRGGVNTEAFF
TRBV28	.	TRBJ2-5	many	TGTGCCAGCAGTAGATTACAGGGAAACGCCCAAGAGACCCAGTACTTC	CASSRLQGNAQETQYF
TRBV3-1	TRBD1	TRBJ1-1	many	TGTGCCAGCAGCCAACGGGACAGGGAGAACACTGAAGCTTTCTTT	CASSQRDRENTEAFF
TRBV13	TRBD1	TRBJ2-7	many	TGTGCCAGCAGCCTACGGGACAGTGACGAGCAGTACTTC	CASSLRDSDEQYF
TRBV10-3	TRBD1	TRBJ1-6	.	TGTGCCATCAGGCCGGGACAGCAAAATTCACCCCTCCACTTT	CAIRPGQQNSPLHF
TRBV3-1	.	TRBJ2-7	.	TGTGCCAGCAACCAAGATCGACCAGCGGTCCACTACGAGCAGTACTTC	CASNQDRPAVHYEQYF
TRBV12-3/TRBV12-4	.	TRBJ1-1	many	TGTGCCAGCAGTTTACGCCGGGGGGCGAACACTGAAGCTTTCTTT	CASSLRRGANTEAFF
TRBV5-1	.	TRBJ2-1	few	TGCGCCAGCAGCTTGGGGGGGGAGGACAGGATGTTCTTC	CASSLGGEDRMFF
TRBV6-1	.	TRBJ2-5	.	TGTGCCAGCTTCCGGATAGGGATAGGGACCCAGTACTTC	CASFRIGIGTQYF
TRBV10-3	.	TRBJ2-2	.	TGTGCCATCAGACCCGGGGGAAACACCGGGGAGCTGTTTTTT	CAIRPGGNTGELFF
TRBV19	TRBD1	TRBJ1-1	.	TGTGCCAGTAGTATAGGCCCAGGGGGGTCGCGGACTGAAGCTTTCTTT	CASSIGPGGSRTEAFF
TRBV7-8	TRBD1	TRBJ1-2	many	TGTGCCAGCAGCCCTGCCGGGACAGGGTATGGCTACACCTTC	CASSPAGTGYGYTF
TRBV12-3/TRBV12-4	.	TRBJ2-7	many	TGTGCCAGCAGTTCCTCCAACAGGCACGAGCAGTACTTC	CASSSSNRHEQYF
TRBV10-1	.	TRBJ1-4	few	TGCGCCAGCAGTGAAGGGAGGGCTAATGAAAAACTGTTTTTT	CASSEGRANEKLFF
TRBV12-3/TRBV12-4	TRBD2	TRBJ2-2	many	TGTGCCAGCATGGGGGAGAGGGGGCGGCTAGCGGGAAACACCGGGGAGCTGTTTTTT	CASMGERGRLAGNTGELFF
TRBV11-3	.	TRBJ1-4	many	TGTGCCAGCAGCTCAGGGCCGCGGGGTAATGAAAAACTGTTTTTT	CASSSGPRGNEKLFF
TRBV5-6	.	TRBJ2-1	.	TGTGCCAGCAGCTTGTTTGGGGGGCCCAATGAGCAGTTCTTC	CASSLFGGPNEQFF
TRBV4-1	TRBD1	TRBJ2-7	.	TGCGCCAGCAGCCAAGACCTGCACAGGGGTCGGTGCGAGCAGTACTTC	CASSQDLHRGRCEQYF
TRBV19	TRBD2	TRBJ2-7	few	TGTGCCAGTAGCGGGACTAGCGGCTACGAGCAGTACTTC	CASSGTSGYEQYF
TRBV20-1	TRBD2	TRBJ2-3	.	TGCAGTGCTAGACCCTCGCCGGGACTAGTTGTGTATTTT	CSARPSPGLVVYF
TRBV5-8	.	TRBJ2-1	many	TGTGCCAGCAGCTTCGCGAGTGAGCAGTTCTTC	CASSFASEQFF
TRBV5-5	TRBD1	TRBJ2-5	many	TGTGCCAGCAGCTTGGCCCCCGCAGGGGGCGATGAGACCCAGTACTTC	CASSLAPAGGDETQYF
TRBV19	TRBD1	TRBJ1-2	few	TGTGCCAGTAGTCCCCAGGGGGCGGGTGGCTACACCTTC	CASSPQGAGGYTF
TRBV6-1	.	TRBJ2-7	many	TGTGCCAGCAGTTATCGGCAGGCGACCTACGAGCAGTACTTC	CASSYRQATYEQYF
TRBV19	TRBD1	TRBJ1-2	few	TGTGCCAGTAGTCCCCTCGGACAGGGAGTAGACTATGGCTACACCTTC	CASSPLGQGVDYGYTF
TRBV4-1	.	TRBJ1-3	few	TGCGCCAGCAGCCTCGGGACGGTTAGCTCTGGAAACACCATATATTTT	CASSLGTVSSGNTIYF
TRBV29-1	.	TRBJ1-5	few	TGCAGCGTTGAATTGGGCCCCAATCAGCCCCAGCATTTT	CSVELGPNQPQHF
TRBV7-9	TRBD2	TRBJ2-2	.	TGTGCCAGCAGCCCCACTGCTAGCGGGGGGGTAATGGACACCGGGGAGCTGTTTTTT	CASSPTASGGVMDTGELFF
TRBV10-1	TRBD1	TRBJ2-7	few	TGCGCCAGCGGCGACAGGGTGGACGAGCAGTACTTC	CASGDRVDEQYF
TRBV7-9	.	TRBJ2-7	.	TGTGCCAGCAGCTCCGGATGGTACGAGCAGTACTTC	CASSSGWYEQYF
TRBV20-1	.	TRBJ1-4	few	TGCAGTGCTAGACCCGTGGGTGAAAAACTGTTTTTT	CSARPVGEKLFF
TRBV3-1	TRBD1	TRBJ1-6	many	TGTGCCAGCAGCCTAAGTGGACAGGGTTCTTCACCCCTCCACTTT	CASSLSGQGSSPLHF
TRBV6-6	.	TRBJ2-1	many	TGTGCCAGCAGTTACTCGACGGAGGATGAGCAGTTCTTC	CASSYSTEDEQFF
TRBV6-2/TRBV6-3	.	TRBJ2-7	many	TGTGCCAGCAGTAGACAGACCTACGAGCAGTACTTC	CASSRQTYEQYF
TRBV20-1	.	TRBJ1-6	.	TGCAGTGCCAGTCGGCCGGACAGATGGTCACCCCTCCACTTT	CSASRPDRWSPLHF
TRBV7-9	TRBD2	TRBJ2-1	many	TGTGCCAGCAGCTCGGAAATACTAGCGGGGGTATACAATGAGCAGTTCTTC	CASSSEILAGVYNEQFF
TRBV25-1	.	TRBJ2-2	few	TGTGCCAGCACCAGGACAGACTTGGGCGGGGAGCTGTTTTTT	CASTRTDLGGELFF
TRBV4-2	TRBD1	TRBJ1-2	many	TGTGCCAGCAGCGTTAGACAGGGCTATGGCTACACCTTC	CASSVRQGYGYTF
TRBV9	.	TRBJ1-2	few	TGTGCCAGCAGCCCCGGAGGGGAGGATGGCTACACCTTC	CASSPGGEDGYTF
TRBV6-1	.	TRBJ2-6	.	TGTGCCAGCCGTGGCCTCTGGCACCTGGGGGCCAACGTCCTGACTTTC	CASRGLWHLGANVLTF
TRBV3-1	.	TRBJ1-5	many	TGTGCCAGCAGCCTCCAGGGTTTTGGTCAGCCCCAGCATTTT	CASSLQGFGQPQHF
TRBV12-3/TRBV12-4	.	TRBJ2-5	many	TGTGCCAGCAGTTCACAGGGTCAGGGGGGAGAGACCCAGTACTTC	CASSSQGQGGETQYF
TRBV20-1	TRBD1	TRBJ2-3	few	TGCAGTGCGAGGAGACAGGGGAAGACAGATACGCAGTATTTT	CSARRQGKTDTQYF
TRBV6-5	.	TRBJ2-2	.	TGTGCCAGCAGTTACGGGCAGCTCTCGACCGGGGAGCTGTTTTTT	CASSYGQLSTGELFF
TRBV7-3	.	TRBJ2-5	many	TGTGCCAGCAGCACAGGGAGTGACGAGACCCAGTACTTC	CASSTGSDETQYF
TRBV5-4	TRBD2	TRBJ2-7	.	TGTGCCAGCAGGTCCAGCGGGGACCGATCCTACGAGCAGTACTTC	CASRSSGDRSYEQYF
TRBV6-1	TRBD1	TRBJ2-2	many	TGTGCCAGCAGTACCGGGACAGGGATAGCCGGGGAGCTGTTTTTT	CASSTGTGIAGELFF
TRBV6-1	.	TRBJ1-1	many	TGTGCCAGCAGTGAAAAAAAGCCCGGGGGGTGGGTCACTGAAGCTTTCTTT	CASSEKKPGGWVTEAFF
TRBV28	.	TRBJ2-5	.	TGTGCCAGCAGTTTCGCGGGGAGAGGGTACCAAGAGACCCAGTACTTC	CASSFAGRGYQETQYF
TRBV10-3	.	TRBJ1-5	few	TGTGCCATCAGCCCGGGAGGGAATCAGCCCCAGCATTTT	CAISPGGNQPQHF